Listed below are T cell receptor beta chains from one sample, sequenced in a study of cytomegalovirus exposure and HLA in healthy donors. Using immunoSEQ multiplex PCR, the repertoire was profiled, and TCRdb retains in-frame clones only, with some absent. The sample lists hundreds of thousands of clones, 70% to 85% occurring once. The sample taken for sequencing was PBMCs. These TCRs come from a woman between 40 and 50 years old in good health and CMV-seronegative. Each CDR3 is given with its conserved first and last residue. Fields, in order: D gene, V gene, clone size, J gene, CDR3 protein, CDR3 DNA. The D gene is left open where the match is weak. Clone sizes are given selectively: once, few, many, or a class where the clone is expanded.

TRBD2	TRBV30	NA	TRBJ2-3	CAWSGGSGTDTQYF	TGTGCCTGGAGCGGGGGGAGCGGCACAGATACGCAGTATTTT
NA	TRBV2	NA	TRBJ2-1	CASRPGHTYNEQFF	TGTGCCAGCAGGCCGGGACACACGTACAATGAGCAGTTCTTC
NA	TRBV5-6	NA	TRBJ1-6	CASSLGRINSPLHF	TGTGCCAGCAGCTTAGGGAGGATTAATTCACCCCTCCACTTT
NA	TRBV9	once	TRBJ1-2	CASSVASRPGGYGYTF	TGTGCCAGCAGCGTAGCGTCCAGACCCGGCGGCTATGGCTACACCTTC
NA	TRBV6-1	NA	TRBJ2-6	CAGGSSSGANVLTF	TGTGCCGGGGGGTCAAGCTCTGGGGCCAACGTCCTGACTTTC
NA	TRBV29-1	once	TRBJ1-1	CSVGHHNTEAFF	TGCAGCGTTGGACACCATAACACTGAAGCTTTCTTT
NA	TRBV5-8	NA	TRBJ1-5	CASSRTYNQPQHF	TGTGCCAGCAGTAGGACTTACAATCAGCCCCAGCATTTT
NA	TRBV2	NA	TRBJ2-5	CASSRDLQETQYF	TGTGCCAGCAGTCGCGACTTACAAGAGACCCAGTACTTC
NA	TRBV6-6	NA	TRBJ1-1	CASSYLGTSWAEAFF	TGTGCCAGCAGTTACCTGGGGACATCGTGGGCTGAAGCTTTCTTT
NA	TRBV4-2	NA	TRBJ1-2	CASSQEAGVGYGYTF	TGTGCCAGCAGCCAAGAGGCGGGGGTCGGCTATGGCTACACCTTC
NA	TRBV9	few	TRBJ1-2	CASSVDSVFYGYTF	TGTGCCAGCAGCGTAGATTCGGTTTTCTATGGCTACACCTTC
TRBD1	TRBV11-3	once	TRBJ1-1	CASSSRQGRTEAFF	TGTGCCAGCAGCAGCCGACAGGGACGCACTGAAGCTTTCTTT
TRBD1	TRBV5-1	NA	TRBJ2-1	CASSFGQGYNEQFF	TGCGCCAGCAGCTTTGGACAGGGCTACAATGAGCAGTTCTTC
TRBD1	TRBV4-2	NA	TRBJ1-1	CASSAVPGTGMNTEAFF	TGTGCCAGCAGCGCGGTTCCCGGGACAGGGATGAACACTGAAGCTTTCTTT
TRBD1	TRBV15	NA	TRBJ1-3	CATTTGFSGNTIYF	TGTGCCACCACGACAGGGTTCTCTGGAAACACCATATATTTT
TRBD1	TRBV7-2	NA	TRBJ1-4	CASSFSGTGVEKLFF	TGTGCCAGCAGCTTCTCCGGGACAGGGGTGGAAAAACTGTTTTTT
TRBD1	TRBV6-5	few	TRBJ1-2	CASNADRQGNGYTF	TGTGCCAGCAATGCGGACAGGCAAGGCAATGGCTACACCTTC
TRBD1	TRBV4-2	NA	TRBJ1-1	CASSLDDRGASEAFF	TGTGCCAGCAGCCTCGATGACAGGGGGGCTTCGGAAGCTTTCTTT